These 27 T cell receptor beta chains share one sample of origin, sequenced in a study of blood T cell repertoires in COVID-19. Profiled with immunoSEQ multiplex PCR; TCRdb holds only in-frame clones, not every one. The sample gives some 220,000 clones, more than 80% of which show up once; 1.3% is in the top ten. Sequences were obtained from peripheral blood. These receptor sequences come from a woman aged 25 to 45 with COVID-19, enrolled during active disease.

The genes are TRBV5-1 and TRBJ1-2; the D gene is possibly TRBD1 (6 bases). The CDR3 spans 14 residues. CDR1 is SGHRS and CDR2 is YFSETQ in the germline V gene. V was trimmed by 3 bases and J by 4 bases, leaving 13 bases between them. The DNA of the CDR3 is TGCGCCAGCAGCTCCTATTGGACAGTCTATGGCTACACCTTC. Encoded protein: CASSSYWTVYGYTF.

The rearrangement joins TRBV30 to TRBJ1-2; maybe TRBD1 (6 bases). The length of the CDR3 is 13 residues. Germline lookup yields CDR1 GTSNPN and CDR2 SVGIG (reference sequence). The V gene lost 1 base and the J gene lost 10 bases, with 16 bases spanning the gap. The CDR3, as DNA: TGTGCCTGGAGTGCTGGTGGGGGCAGCGTCTACACCTTC. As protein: CAWSAGGGSVYTF.

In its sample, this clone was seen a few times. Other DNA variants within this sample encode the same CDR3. The CDR3 region is CASSPDSNYGYTF. The CDR3 coding sequence is TGTGCCAGCAGCCCGGACAGCAACTATGGCTACACCTTC. The chain couples TRBV5-4 to TRBJ1-2; D is possibly TRBD1 (6 bases). Germline values: CDR1 SGHNT, CDR2 YYREEE (reference sequence). V lost 4 bases, J lost 2 bases, and 9 bases lay in between. This CDR3 has 13 amino acids.

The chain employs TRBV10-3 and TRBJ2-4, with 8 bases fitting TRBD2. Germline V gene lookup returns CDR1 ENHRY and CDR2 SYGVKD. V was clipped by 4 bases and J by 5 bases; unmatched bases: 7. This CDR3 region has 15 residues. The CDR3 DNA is TGTGCCATCAGTGGTCCCGGGACTAGTCAAAACATTCAGTACTTC. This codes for CAISGPGTSQNIQYF.

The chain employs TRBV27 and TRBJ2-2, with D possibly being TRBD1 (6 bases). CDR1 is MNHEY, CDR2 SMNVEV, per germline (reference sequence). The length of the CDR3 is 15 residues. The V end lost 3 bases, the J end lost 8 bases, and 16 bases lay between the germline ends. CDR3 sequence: CASSFFWPGEGELFF. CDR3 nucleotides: TGTGCCAGCAGTTTTTTTTGGCCAGGGGAGGGGGAGCTGTTTTTT.

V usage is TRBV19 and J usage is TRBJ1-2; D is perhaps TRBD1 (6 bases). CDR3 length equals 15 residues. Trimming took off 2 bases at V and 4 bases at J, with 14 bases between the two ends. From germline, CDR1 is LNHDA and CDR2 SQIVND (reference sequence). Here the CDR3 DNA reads TGTGCCAGTAGTATATCTGCAGGGGAGACCTATGGCTACACCTTC. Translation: CASSISAGETYGYTF.

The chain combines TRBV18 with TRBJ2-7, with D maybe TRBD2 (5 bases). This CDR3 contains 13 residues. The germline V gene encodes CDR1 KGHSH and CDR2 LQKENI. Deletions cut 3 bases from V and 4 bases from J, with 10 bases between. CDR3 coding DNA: TGTGCCAGCTCACCGAGTCGGGATTACGAGCAGTACTTC. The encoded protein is CASSPSRDYEQYF.

Written as DNA, the CDR3 is TGTGCCAGCAGCCAAGATCAGACGACTACCACCTACAATGAGCAGTTCTTC. As protein: CASSQDQTTTTYNEQFF. The genes are TRBV4-2 and TRBJ2-1, with TRBD2 as a possible D gene (5 bases). This CDR3 comprises 17 residues. V lost 0 bases, J lost 2 bases, and 14 bases lay in between. Per the germline V gene, CDR1 is LGHNA and CDR2 is YNFKEQ.

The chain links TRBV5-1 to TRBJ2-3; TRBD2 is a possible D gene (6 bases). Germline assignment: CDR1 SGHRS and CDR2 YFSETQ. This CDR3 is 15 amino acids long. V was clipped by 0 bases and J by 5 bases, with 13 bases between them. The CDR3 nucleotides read TGCGCCAGCAGCTTGGCCGTGGGGGGTCTAGATACGCAGTATTTT. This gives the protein CASSLAVGGLDTQYF.

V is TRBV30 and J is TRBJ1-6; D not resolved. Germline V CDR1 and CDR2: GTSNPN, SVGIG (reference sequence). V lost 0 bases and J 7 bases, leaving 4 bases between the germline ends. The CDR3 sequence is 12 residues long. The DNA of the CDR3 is TGTGCCTGGAGTGTATCGAATTCACCCCTCCACTTT. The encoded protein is CAWSVSNSPLHF.

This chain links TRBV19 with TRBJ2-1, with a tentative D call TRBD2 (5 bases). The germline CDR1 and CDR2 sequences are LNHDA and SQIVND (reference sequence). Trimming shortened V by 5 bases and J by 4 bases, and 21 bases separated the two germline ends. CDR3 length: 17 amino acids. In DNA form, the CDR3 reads TGTGCCAGTAGTCGCCCTACCCCGGGGTTTTGGTACAATGAGCAGTTCTTC. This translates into CASSRPTPGFWYNEQFF.

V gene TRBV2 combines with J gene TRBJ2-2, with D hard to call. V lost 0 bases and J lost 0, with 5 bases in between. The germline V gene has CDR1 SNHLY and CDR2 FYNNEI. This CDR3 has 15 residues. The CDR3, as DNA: TGTGCCAGCAGTGAAGCCCGCGCGAACACCGGGGAGCTGTTTTTT. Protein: CASSEARANTGELFF.

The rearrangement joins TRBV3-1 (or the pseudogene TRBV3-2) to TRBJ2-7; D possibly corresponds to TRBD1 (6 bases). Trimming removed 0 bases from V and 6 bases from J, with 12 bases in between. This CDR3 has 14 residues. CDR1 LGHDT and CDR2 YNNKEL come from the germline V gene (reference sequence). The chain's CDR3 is CASSQDHRDTEQYF. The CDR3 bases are TGTGCCAGCAGCCAAGATCACAGGGATACCGAGCAGTACTTC.

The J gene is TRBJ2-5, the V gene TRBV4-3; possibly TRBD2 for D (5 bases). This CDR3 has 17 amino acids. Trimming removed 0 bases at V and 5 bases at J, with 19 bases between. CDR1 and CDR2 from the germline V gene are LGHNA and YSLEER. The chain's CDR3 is CASSQEYAGNLGETQYF. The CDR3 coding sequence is TGCGCCAGCAGCCAAGAGTACGCCGGGAATCTTGGGGAGACCCAGTACTTC.

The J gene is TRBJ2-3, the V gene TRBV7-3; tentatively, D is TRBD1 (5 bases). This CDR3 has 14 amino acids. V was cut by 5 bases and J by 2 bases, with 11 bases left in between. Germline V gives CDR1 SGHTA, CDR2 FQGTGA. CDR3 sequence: CASSPARDTDTQYF. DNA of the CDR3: TGTGCCAGCAGCCCAGCCAGGGACACAGATACGCAGTATTTT. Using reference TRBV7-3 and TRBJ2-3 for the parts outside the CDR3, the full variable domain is GAGVSQTPSNKVTEKGKYVELRCDPISGHTALYWYRQSLGQGPEFLIYFQGTGAADDSGLPNDRFFAVRPEGSVSTLKIQRTERGDSAVYLCASSPARDTDTQYFGPGTRLTVL.

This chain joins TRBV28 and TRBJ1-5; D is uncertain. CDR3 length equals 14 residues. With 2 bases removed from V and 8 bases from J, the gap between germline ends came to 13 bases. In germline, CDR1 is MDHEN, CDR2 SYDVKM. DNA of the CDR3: TGTGCCAGCAGTTTAAATCCGCGGTGGGAGCCCCAGCATTTT. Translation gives CASSLNPRWEPQHF.

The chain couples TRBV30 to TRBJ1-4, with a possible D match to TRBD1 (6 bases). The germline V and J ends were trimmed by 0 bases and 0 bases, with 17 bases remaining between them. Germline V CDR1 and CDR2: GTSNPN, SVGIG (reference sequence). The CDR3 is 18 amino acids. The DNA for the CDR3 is TGTGCCTGGAGTGTATACAGGGTAGGATGGGCAACTAATGAAAAACTGTTTTTT. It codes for CAWSVYRVGWATNEKLFF.

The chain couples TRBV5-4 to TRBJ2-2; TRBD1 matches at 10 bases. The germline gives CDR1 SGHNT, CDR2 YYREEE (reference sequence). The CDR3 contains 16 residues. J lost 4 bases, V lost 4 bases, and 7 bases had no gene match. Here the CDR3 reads CASSPPGQGFTGELFF. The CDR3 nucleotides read TGTGCCAGCAGCCCTCCGGGACAGGGGTTCACCGGGGAGCTGTTTTTT.

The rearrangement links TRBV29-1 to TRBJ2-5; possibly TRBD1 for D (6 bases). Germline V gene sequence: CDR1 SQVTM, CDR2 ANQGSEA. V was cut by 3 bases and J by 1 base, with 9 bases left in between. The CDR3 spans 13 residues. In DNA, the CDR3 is TGCAGCGTTGAGTTAGGGGGCCAAGAGACCCAGTACTTC. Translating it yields CSVELGGQETQYF.

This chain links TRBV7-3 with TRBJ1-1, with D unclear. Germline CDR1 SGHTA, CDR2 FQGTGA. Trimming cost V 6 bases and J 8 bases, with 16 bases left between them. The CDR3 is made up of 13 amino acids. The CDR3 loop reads CASSSIGEGEAFF. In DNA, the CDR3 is TGTGCCAGCAGTTCAATCGGGGAGGGCGAAGCTTTCTTT.

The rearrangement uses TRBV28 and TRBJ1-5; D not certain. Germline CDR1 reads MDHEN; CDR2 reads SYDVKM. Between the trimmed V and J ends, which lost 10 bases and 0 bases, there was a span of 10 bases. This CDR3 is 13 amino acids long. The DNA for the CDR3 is TGTGCCATAAGGACTGATAGCAATCAGCCCCAGCATTTT. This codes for CAIRTDSNQPQHF.

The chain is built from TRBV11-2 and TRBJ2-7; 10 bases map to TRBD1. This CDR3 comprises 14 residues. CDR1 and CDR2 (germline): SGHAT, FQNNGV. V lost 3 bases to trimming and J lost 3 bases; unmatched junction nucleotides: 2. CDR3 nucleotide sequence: TGTGCCAGCAGCTTTGGGACAGGGGACTACGAGCAGTACTTC. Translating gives CASSFGTGDYEQYF.

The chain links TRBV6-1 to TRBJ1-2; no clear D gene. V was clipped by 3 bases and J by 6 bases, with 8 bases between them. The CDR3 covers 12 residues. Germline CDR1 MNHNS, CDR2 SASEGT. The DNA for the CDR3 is TGTGCCAGCAGTGACCGACTGGATGGCTACACCTTC. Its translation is CASSDRLDGYTF.

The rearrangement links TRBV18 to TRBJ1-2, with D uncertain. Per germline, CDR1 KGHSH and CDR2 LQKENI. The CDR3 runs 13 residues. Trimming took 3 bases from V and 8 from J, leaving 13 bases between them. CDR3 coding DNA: TGTGCCAGCTCACCCTTGATCGGGGAGGGCTACACCTTC. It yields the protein CASSPLIGEGYTF.

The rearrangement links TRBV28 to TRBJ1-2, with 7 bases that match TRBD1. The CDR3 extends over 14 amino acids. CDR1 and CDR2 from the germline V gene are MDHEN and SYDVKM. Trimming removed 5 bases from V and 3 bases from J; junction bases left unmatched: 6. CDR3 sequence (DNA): TGTGCCAGCAGTGCCTTAGGGACAGACTATGGCTACACCTTC. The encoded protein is CASSALGTDYGYTF.

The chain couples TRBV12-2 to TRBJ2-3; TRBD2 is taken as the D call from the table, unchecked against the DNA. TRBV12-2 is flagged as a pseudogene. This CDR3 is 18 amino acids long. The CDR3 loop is CASRLACGLAGGTDTQYF. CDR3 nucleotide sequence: TGTGCAAGTCGCTTAGCGTGTGGACTAGCGGGGGGGACAGATACGCAGTATTTT.

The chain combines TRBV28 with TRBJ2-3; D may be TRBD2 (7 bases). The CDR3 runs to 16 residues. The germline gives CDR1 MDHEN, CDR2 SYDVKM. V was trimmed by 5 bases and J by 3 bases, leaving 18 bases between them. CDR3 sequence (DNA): TGTGCCAGCAGTCCGACTACGGGGGGCAAGACAGATACGCAGTATTTT. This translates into CASSPTTGGKTDTQYF.